This T cell receptor beta chain was identified during a study of blood T cells in healthy people across ages. Study in general: For every two T cells, template switching captured about one barcoded beta molecule. Study results and limitations: Naive T cell percentage and TCR beta diversity correlated strongly.

V gave up 7 bases and J gave up 4 bases, with 19 bases separating them. This CDR3 contains 16 residues. CDR1 is MGHDK and CDR2 is SYGVNS in the germline V gene. Isolation yielded PBMCs, at least 6 million per sample, in every case. About this clonotype itself: Its antigen remains unidentified.

A sample-barcoded 5' primer and a J-beta primer mix were used in a second PCR of about 7 to 12 cycles. TCRdb itself ran the 5' RACE reads through MiXCR, one entry per CDR3 protein. The sample consists of over 1,200,000 distinct CDR3 sequences, around 59% of them appearing once. The sequenced sample was blood. The rearrangement joins TRBV25-1 to TRBJ1-4; TRBD1 might be the D (5 bases). The TCR originated in a young man in good health. The CDR3 bases are TGTGCCAGCATCGTAGGGGCCATTGAGGATAATGAAAAACTGTTTTTT. Protein product: CASIVGAIEDNEKLFF.